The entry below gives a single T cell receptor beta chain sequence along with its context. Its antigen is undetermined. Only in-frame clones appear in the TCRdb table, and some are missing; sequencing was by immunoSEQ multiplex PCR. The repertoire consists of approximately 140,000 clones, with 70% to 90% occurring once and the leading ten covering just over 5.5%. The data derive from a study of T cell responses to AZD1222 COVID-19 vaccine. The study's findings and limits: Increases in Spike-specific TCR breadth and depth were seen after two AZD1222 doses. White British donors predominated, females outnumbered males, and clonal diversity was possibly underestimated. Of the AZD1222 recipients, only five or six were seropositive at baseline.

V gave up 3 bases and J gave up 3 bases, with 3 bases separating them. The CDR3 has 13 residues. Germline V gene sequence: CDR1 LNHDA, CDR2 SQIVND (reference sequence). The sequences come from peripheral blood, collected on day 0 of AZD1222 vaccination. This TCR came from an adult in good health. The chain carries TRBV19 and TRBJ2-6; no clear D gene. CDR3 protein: CASSISGANVLTF. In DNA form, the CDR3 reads TGTGCCAGTAGTATCAGTGGGGCCAACGTCCTGACTTTC.